The TCR beta chain described here comes from a study of blood T cells in healthy people across ages. Germline-derived CDR1 and CDR2 are LNHDA and SQIVND (reference sequence). The CDR3 is 13 residues long. A sample-barcoded 5' primer and a J-beta primer mix were used in a second PCR of roughly 6 to 11 cycles. TCRdb reanalysed the 5' RACE reads using MiXCR and keeps one entry per CDR3 protein. Found here are about 800,000 distinct CDR3 sequences, more than 20% of them singletons; the top ten hold approximately 3.7%. The same sample was also used in a study of T cells of mothers and their children.

The clonotype comes from a boy between 5 and 17 years old in good health. This chain joins TRBV19 and TRBJ2-5, with D perhaps TRBD1 (6 bases). With the DNA end fitting TRBJ2-1 better, the J assignment may be wrong. Material: blood. CDR3 sequence (DNA): TGTGCCAGTACCCAGGGGTTCAACAATGAGCAGTTCTTC. This encodes CASTQGFNNEQFF.